This TCR beta chain is from a study of cytotoxic CD8 clonotypes in ibrutinib-treated CLL. Study information: Overall, around 25 responses were partial and 2 complete; following median approximately 73 months, about 15 patients stayed remitted and 12 progressed. General study results and limits: Sustained-remission patients were sampled at different times than progressing patients were. Clonality was elevated at ibrutinib response and had returned toward baseline at progression. Researchers report that baseline clonality outpaced age-matched healthy donors and tracked circulating CD8+ T-cell counts.

Repertoires were generated with immunoSEQ multiplex PCR, while TCRdb's copy carries only in-frame clones and drops some. The sample has 75,000 to 90,000 clones; approximately 87% are singletons. V lost 5 bases and J 4 bases, leaving 16 bases between the germline ends. The length of the CDR3 is 15 residues. Germline CDR1 and CDR2: ENHRY and SYGVKD. In regard to this clone: The antigen is not known.

The source is a human donor with chronic lymphocytic leukemia. This specimen consisted of PBMCs, obtained after 24 months of ibrutinib treatment. V usage is TRBV10-3 and J usage is TRBJ2-3; the D gene could be TRBD1 or TRBD2 (5 bases each). CDR3 sequence: CAISRDRSWADTQYF. DNA of the CDR3: TGTGCCATCAGTCGGGACCGGAGCTGGGCAGATACGCAGTATTTT.